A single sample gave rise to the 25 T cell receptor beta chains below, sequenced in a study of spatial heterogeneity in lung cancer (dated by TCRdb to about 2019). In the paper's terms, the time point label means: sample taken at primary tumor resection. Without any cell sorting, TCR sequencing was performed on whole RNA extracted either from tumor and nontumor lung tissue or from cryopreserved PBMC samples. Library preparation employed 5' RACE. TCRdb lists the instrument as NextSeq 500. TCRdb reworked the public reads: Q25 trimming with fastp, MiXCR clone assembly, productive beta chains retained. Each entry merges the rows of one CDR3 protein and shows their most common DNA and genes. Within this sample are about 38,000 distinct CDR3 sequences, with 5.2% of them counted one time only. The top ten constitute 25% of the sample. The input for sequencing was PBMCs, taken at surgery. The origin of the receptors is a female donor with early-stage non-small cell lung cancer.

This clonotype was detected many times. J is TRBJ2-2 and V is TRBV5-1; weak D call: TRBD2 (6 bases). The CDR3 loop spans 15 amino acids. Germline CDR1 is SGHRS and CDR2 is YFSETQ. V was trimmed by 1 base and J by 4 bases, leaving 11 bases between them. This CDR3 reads CASSLKRDFTGELFF. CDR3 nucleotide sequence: TGCGCCAGCAGCTTGAAAAGGGACTTCACCGGGGAGCTGTTTTTT. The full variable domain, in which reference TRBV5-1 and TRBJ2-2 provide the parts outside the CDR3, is KAGVTQTPRYLIKTRGQQVTLSCSPISGHRSVSWYQQTPGQGLQFLFEYFSETQRNKGNFPGRFSGRQFSNSRSEMNVSTLELGDSALYLCASSLKRDFTGELFFGEGSRLTVL.

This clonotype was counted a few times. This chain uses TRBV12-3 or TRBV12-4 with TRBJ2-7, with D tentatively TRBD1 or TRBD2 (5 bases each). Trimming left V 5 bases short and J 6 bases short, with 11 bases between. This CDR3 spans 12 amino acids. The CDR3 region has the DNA TGTGCCAGCAGTCCGGGGACCACCGAGCAGTACTTC. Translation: CASSPGTTEQYF.

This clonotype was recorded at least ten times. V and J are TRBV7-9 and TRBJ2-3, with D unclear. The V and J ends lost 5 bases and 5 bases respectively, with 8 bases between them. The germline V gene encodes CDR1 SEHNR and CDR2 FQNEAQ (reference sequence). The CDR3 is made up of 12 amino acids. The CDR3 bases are TGTGCCAGCAGCCCCCCAGGAGATACGCAGTATTTT. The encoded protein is CASSPPGDTQYF. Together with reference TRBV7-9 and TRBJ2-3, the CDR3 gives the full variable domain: DTGVSQNPRHKITKRGQNVTFRCDPISEHNRLYWYRQTLGQGPEFLTYFQNEAQLEKSRLLSDRFSAERPKGSFSTLEIQRTEQGDSAMYLCASSPPGDTQYFGPGTRLTVL.

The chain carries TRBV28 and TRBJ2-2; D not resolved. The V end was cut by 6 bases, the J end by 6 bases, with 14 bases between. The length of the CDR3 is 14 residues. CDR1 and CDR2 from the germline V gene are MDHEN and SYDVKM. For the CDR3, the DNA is TGTGCCAGCAGGGAGCTGAATCGGCCCGGGGAGCTGTTTTTT. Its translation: CASRELNRPGELFF. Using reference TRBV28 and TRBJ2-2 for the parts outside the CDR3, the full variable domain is DVKVTQSSRYLVKRTGEKVFLECVQDMDHENMFWYRQDPGLGLRLIYFSYDVKMKEKGDIPEGYSVSREKKERFSLILESASTNQTSMYLCASRELNRPGELFFGEGSRLTVL.

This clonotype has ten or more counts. The chain's CDR3 is CSASVKNTEAFF. The CDR3 nucleotides are TGCAGTGCTAGCGTTAAGAACACTGAAGCTTTCTTT. This rearrangement joins TRBV20-1 to TRBJ1-1; no firm D call. Per the germline V gene, CDR1 is DFQATT and CDR2 is SNEGSKA (reference sequence). The CDR3 covers 12 residues. V lost 3 bases to trimming and J lost 1 base, with 6 bases between them.

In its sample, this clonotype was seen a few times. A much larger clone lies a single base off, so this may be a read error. CDR3 in DNA: TGCGCCAGCAGCTATGGGACTAGCGGGGTATCCACCGGGGAGCTGTTTTTT. It codes for CASSYGTSGVSTGELFF. The rearrangement uses TRBV5-1 and TRBJ2-2; 13 bases line up with TRBD2. Unmatched junction bases numbered 6, after V lost 3 bases and J lost 4 bases. The V gene's germline CDR1 is SGHRS and CDR2 YFSETQ. This CDR3 has 17 residues.

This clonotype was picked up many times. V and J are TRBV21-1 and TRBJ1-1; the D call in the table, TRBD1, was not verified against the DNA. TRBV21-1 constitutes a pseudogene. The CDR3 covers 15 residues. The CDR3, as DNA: TGTGCCAGCAGCAAAGCGGGGACGGTGAACACTGAAGCTTTCTTT. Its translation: CASSKAGTVNTEAFF.

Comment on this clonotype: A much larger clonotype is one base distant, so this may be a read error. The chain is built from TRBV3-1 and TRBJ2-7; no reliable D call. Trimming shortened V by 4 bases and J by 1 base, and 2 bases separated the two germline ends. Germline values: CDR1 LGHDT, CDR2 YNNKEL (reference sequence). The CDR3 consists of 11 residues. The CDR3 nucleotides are TGTGCCAGCAGCCCATCCTACGAGCAGTACTTC. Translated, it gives CASSPSYEQYF.

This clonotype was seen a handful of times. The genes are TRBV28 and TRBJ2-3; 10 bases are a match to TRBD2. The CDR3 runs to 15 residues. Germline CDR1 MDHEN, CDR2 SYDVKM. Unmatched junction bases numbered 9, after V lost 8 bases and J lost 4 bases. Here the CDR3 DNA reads TGTGCCAGCGGGCTAGGGACTAGCGTCGCAGATACGCAGTATTTT. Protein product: CASGLGTSVADTQYF.

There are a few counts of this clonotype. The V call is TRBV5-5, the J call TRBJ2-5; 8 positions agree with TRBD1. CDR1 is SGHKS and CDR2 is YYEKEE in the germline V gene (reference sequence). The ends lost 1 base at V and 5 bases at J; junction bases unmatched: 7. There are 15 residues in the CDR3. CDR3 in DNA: TGTGCCAGCAGCTTGCATCAGGGGGCACTGGAGACCCAGTACTTC. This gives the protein CASSLHQGALETQYF. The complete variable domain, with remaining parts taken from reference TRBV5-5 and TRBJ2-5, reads DAGVTQSPTHLIKTRGQQVTLRCSPISGHKSVSWYQQVLGQGPQFIFQYYEKEERGRGNFPDRFSARQFPNYSSELNVNALLLGDSALYLCASSLHQGALETQYFGPGTRLLVL.

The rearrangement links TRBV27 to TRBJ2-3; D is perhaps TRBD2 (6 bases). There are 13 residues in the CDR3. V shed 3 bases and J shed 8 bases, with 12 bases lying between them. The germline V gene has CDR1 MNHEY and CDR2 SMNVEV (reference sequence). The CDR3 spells CASSLGGGGTQYF. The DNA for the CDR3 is TGTGCCAGCAGTTTGGGAGGCGGTGGTACGCAGTATTTT.

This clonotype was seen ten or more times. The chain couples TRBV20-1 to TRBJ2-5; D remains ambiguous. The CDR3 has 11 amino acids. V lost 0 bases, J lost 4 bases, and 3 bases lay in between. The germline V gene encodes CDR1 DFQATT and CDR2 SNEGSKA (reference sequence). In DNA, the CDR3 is TGCAGTGCTAGAGAGGGAGAGACCCAGTACTTC. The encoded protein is CSAREGETQYF.

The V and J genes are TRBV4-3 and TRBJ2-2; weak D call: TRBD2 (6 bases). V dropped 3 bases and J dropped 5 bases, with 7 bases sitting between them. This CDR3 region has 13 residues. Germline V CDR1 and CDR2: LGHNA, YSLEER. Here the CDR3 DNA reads TGCGCCAGCAGCCAGGGACTTACCGGGGAGCTGTTTTTT. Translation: CASSQGLTGELFF.

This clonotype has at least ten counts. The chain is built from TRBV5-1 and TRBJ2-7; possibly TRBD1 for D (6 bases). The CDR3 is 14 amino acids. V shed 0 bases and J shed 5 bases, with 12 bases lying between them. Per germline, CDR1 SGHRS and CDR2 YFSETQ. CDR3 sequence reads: CASSLASAGDEQYF. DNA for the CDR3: TGCGCCAGCAGCTTGGCCTCCGCAGGGGACGAGCAGTACTTC.

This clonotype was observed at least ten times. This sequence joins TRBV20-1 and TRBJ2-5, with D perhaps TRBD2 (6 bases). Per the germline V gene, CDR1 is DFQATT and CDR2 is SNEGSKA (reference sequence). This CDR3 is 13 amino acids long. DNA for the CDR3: TGCGGGGGAGGCGAGGCCCCCCAAGAGACCCAGTACTTC. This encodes CGGGEAPQETQYF.

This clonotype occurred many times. CDR3 sequence: CASSDRPGTGNGYTF. In DNA form, the CDR3 reads TGTGCCAGCAGTGACCGTCCCGGGACAGGGAATGGCTACACCTTC. The genes are TRBV6-4 and TRBJ1-2, with 9 bases lining up with TRBD1. J was trimmed by 6 bases and V by 2 bases; bases with no gene match: 7. There are 15 residues in the CDR3. Per germline, CDR1 MRHNA and CDR2 SNTAGT.

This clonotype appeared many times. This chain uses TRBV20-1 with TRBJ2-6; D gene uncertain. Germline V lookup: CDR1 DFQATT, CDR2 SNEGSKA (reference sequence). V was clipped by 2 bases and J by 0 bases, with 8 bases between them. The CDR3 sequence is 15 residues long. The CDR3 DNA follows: TGCAGTGCTAGATTTCCGGGCTCTGGGGCCAACGTCCTGACTTTC. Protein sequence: CSARFPGSGANVLTF.

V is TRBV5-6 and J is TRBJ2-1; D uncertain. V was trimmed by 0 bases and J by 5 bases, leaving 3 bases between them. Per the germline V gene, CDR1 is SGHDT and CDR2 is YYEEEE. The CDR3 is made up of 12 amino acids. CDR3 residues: CASSLENNEQFF. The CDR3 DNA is TGTGCCAGCAGCTTGGAGAACAATGAGCAGTTCTTC.

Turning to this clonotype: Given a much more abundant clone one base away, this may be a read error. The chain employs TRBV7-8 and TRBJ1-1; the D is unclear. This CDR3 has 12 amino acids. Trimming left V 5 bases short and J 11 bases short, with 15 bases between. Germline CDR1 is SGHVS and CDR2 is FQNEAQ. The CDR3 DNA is TGTGCCAGCAGCCCCTCTGATGTGGAGGCTTTCTTT. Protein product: CASSPSDVEAFF. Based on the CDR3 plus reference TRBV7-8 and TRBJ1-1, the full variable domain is GAGVSQSPRYKVAKRGQDVALRCDPISGHVSLFWYQQALGQGPEFLTYFQNEAQLDKSGLPSDRFFAERPEGSVSTLKIQRTQQEDSAVYLCASSPSDVEAFFGQGTRLTVV.

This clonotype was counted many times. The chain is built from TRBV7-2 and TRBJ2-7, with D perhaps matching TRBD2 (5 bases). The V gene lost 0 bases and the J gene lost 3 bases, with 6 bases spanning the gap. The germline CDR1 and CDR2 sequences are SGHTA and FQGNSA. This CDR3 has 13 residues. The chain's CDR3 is CASSLAGSYEQYF. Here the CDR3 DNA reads TGTGCCAGCAGCTTAGCAGGGAGCTACGAGCAGTACTTC. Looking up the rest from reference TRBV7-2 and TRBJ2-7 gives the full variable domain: GAGVSQSPSNKVTEKGKDVELRCDPISGHTALYWYRQSLGQGLEFLIYFQGNSAPDKSGLPSDRFSAERTGGSVSTLTIQRTQQEDSAVYLCASSLAGSYEQYFGPGTRLTVT.

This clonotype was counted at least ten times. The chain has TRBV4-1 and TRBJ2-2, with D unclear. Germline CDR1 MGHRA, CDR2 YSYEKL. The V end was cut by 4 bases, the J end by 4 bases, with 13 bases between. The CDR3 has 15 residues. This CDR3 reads CASSRMSGGTGELFF. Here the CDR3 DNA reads TGCGCCAGCAGCCGAATGTCAGGCGGCACCGGGGAGCTGTTTTTT.

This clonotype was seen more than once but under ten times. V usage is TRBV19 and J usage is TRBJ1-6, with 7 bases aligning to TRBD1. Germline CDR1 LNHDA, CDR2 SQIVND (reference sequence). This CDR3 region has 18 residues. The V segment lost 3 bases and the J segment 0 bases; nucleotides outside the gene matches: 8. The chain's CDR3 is CASSMRGPISSYNSPLHF. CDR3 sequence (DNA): TGTGCCAGTAGTATGAGGGGGCCCATAAGCTCCTATAATTCACCCCTCCACTTT.

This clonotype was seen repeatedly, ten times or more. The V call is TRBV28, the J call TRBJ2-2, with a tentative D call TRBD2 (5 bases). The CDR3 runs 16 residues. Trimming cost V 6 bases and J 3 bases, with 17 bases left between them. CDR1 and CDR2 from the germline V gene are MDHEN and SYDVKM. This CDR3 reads CASRLRGPPDTGELFF. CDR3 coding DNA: TGTGCCAGCAGGCTACGCGGGCCGCCTGACACCGGGGAGCTGTTTTTT.

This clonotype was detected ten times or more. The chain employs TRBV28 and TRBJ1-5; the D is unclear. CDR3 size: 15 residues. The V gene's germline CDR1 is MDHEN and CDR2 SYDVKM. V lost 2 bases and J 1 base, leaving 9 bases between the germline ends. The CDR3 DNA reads TGTGCCAGCAGTTTACACGGAGGGAGCAATCAGCCCCAGCATTTT. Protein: CASSLHGGSNQPQHF.

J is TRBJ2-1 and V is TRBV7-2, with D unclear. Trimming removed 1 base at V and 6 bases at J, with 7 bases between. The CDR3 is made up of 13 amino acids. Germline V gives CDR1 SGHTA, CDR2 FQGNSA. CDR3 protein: CASSLVPSNEQFF. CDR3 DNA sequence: TGTGCCAGCAGCTTAGTCCCGAGCAATGAGCAGTTCTTC.